This T cell receptor beta chain was documented in a study of blood T cell repertoires in COVID-19. CDR3 length: 15 residues. Germline loops: CDR1 LNHDA, CDR2 SQIVND (reference sequence). V lost 5 bases and J 8 bases, leaving 18 bases between the germline ends. This clone was observed a single time. Produced via immunoSEQ multiplex PCR; TCRdb's table is partial and in-frame only. The table includes 75,000 or so clones, 88% detected once. The source is a man aged 50-60 years with acute or convalescent COVID-19. Sequencing input: peripheral blood. The chain employs TRBV19 and TRBJ1-4; D call uncertain. The CDR3 bases are TGTGCCAGTAGTTCCATCCAAGAGGCGGGGGAAAAACTGTTTTTT. Translating it yields CASSSIQEAGEKLFF.